Described below is a single T cell receptor (beta chain) sequence and its context. Per the original data handling: Estimation of nucleated cell counts relied on the amplification of reference gene primers. Here immunoSEQ multiplex PCR was the method, and the copy in TCRdb shows in-frame clones only, minus some. The DNA was the basis for D and trimming; V, J and clone size are from that table. Of some 200,000 clones listed, approximately 85% are singletons. The sample is drawn from a study of blood T cell repertoires in COVID-19. All enrollees were about 18 to 100 years old and from 24 US areas. Cohort allocation depended upon clinical history that participants reported. Two negative PCRs, clearance, or symptom resolution were required of recovered Cohort 3 donors. Per the germline V gene, CDR1 is SGHVS and CDR2 is FQNEAQ. This CDR3 comprises 14 residues. V was trimmed by 1 base and J by 2 bases, leaving 9 bases between them.

The sample consisted of PBMCs or T cells enriched from blood (not recorded which). This chain links TRBV7-8 with TRBJ2-7; D possibly corresponds to TRBD1 (6 bases). The receptor was derived from a man aged 35-49 years who had recovered from COVID-19. The CDR3 region is CASSLVQGPYEQYF. The DNA of the CDR3 is TGTGCCAGCAGCTTAGTACAGGGCCCCTACGAGCAGTACTTC.